This entry lists 13 T cell receptor beta chains sequenced from one sample in a study of blood T cells in healthy people across ages. PCR was performed a second time for about 6 to 12 cycles using a sample-barcoded 5' primer and a J-beta primer mix. TCRdb independently ran MiXCR on the 5' RACE reads; one entry per CDR3 protein. This sample has 650,000 to 800,000 distinct CDR3 sequences, with approximately 52% found just once. The sequenced sample consisted of blood. The receptors come from a woman of 80 years or more in good health.

This clonotype was observed many times. The chain joins TRBV6-5 to TRBJ2-3, with D unclear. The CDR3 has 17 residues. CDR1 and CDR2 (germline): MNHEY, SVGAGI. V was pared by 0 bases and J by 6 bases, with 19 bases between. The CDR3 bases are TGTGCCAGCAGTTACTCGAGACGGAGCCCCACGAGGGATACGCAGTATTTT. Translation: CASSYSRRSPTRDTQYF.

The table lists this clonotype with many counts. V gene TRBV20-1 combines with J gene TRBJ2-7, with D maybe TRBD1 (6 bases). The length of the CDR3 is 13 residues. Germline-derived CDR1 and CDR2 are DFQATT and SNEGSKA (reference sequence). V was trimmed by 2 bases and J by 0 bases, leaving 8 bases between them. The chain's CDR3 is CSARTGLSYEQYF. The CDR3 coding sequence is TGCAGTGCTAGAACAGGGCTCTCCTACGAGCAGTACTTC.

With regard to this clonotype: A clone one base away is much larger, so this may be a read error. CDR3 residues: CSLSRRGRSYEQYF. The DNA of the CDR3 is TGCAGCCTATCGAGGCGGGGACGGTCCTACGAGCAGTACTTC. The V gene is TRBV29-1, the J gene TRBJ2-7; perhaps TRBD2 as D (6 bases). Germline loops: CDR1 SQVTM, CDR2 ANQGSEA. The CDR3 is 14 amino acids. The V end was cut by 8 bases, the J end by 1 base, with 18 bases between.

Regarding this clonotype: This may stem from a read error, because a much larger clone lies one nucleotide away. The chain carries TRBV6-5 and TRBJ2-2; D is perhaps TRBD2 (6 bases). The germline gives CDR1 MNHEY, CDR2 SVGAGI. CDR3 length: 14 residues. The V gene lost 6 bases and the J gene lost 4 bases, with 12 bases spanning the gap. CDR3 region: CASRRLVGTGELFF. The CDR3 nucleotides are TGTGCCAGCAGACGACTAGTGGGCACCGGGGAGCTGTTTTTT.

With respect to this clonotype: This may arise from a read error, as a much more abundant clone is one base away. The rearrangement joins TRBV6-2 or TRBV6-3 to TRBJ2-1, with no clear D. Germline lookup yields CDR1 MNHEY and CDR2 SVGEGT. The length of the CDR3 is 13 residues. The CDR3 DNA follows: TGTGCCAGCAGTCTTTGGCAGCAAGAGACCCGGTACTTC. Protein: CASSLWQQETRYF.

As concerns this clonotype: A clone one base away is much larger, so this may be a read error. This chain joins TRBV12-3 or TRBV12-4 and TRBJ1-2; D is unclear. The CDR3 is made up of 12 amino acids. CDR3 in DNA: TGTCCCAGCAGTTTGAGCCACTATGGCTACACCTTC. Its translation: CPSSLSHYGYTF.

The chain joins TRBV6-5 to TRBJ1-2, with D unresolved. The V gene lost 5 bases and the J gene lost 5 bases, with 9 bases spanning the gap. Germline V gene lookup returns CDR1 MNHEY and CDR2 SVGAGI. This CDR3 spans 12 amino acids. The CDR3 region has the DNA TGTGCCAGCAGTCGCTCCGGGTATGGCTACACCTTC. This sequence encodes CASSRSGYGYTF.

On this clonotype: A read error may be the cause here, since a much bigger clone is one base away. V and J are TRBV20-1 and TRBJ2-1; tentatively, D is TRBD2 (6 bases). Per germline, CDR1 DFQATT and CDR2 SNEGSKA (reference sequence). The CDR3 spans 15 residues. The CDR3 sequence: CSASQRARSCNEQFF. For the CDR3, the DNA is TGCAGTGCTAGTCAGCGGGCCCGCTCCTGCAATGAGCAGTTCTTC.

This clonotype was counted once. A single base separates this from a much larger clone, so it may be a read error. The CDR3 ends on some other residue instead of the conserved phenylalanine or tryptophan, so this is likely a read error. The gene calls are TRBV25-1 and TRBJ2-5; possible D gene TRBD2, 5 bases. The germline V gene encodes CDR1 MGHDK and CDR2 SYGVNS. V lost 4 bases to trimming and J lost 2 bases, with 8 bases between them. The CDR3 has 13 residues. The CDR3 spells CASSGLSQETQYS. The CDR3 DNA is TGTGCCAGCAGTGGACTATCTCAAGAGACCCAGTACTCC.

This rearrangement joins TRBV7-3 to TRBJ2-3; TRBD1 matches 8 bases. CDR1 and CDR2 (germline): SGHTA, FQGTGA. This CDR3 region has 15 residues. Trimming removed 4 bases from V and 2 bases from J; junction bases left unmatched: 5. CDR3 nucleotide sequence: TGTGCCAGCAGCTCCCGACAGGGGCCCACAGATACGCAGTATTTT. Amino acid sequence: CASSSRQGPTDTQYF.

This clonotype turned up a few times. The chain recombines TRBV28 with TRBJ1-6, with D possibly matching TRBD1 (6 bases). The CDR3 runs to 15 residues. V gave up 10 bases and J gave up 7 bases, with 20 bases separating them. CDR1 and CDR2 (germline): MDHEN, SYDVKM. Written as DNA, the CDR3 is TGTGCCACACAGGGCAGGCCCCTCCCGAATTCACCCCTCCACTTT. This translates into CATQGRPLPNSPLHF.

The chain uses TRBV14 and TRBJ1-1; D is possibly TRBD1 (6 bases). The V end lost 4 bases, the J end lost 2 bases, and 14 bases lay between the germline ends. Germline V gene lookup returns CDR1 SGHDN and CDR2 FVKESK. CDR3 length: 15 amino acids. CDR3 sequence (DNA): TGTGCCAGCAGCCCCTACGGGACATATAACACTGAAGCTTTCTTT. Translated, it gives CASSPYGTYNTEAFF.

As for this clonotype: A much larger clone differs from this one at a single base, so this may be a read error. This chain uses TRBV14 with TRBJ2-1, with 10 nucleotides matching TRBD2. This CDR3 contains 16 residues. Germline V gene sequence: CDR1 SGHDN, CDR2 FVKESK. Trimming at V came to 2 bases and at J to 10 bases, leaving 11 bases not matched to a gene. CDR3 sequence reads: CASSQRRGLAESEQFF. In nucleotides, the CDR3 is TGTGCCAGCAGCCAAAGGCGAGGACTAGCGGAGAGCGAGCAGTTCTTC.